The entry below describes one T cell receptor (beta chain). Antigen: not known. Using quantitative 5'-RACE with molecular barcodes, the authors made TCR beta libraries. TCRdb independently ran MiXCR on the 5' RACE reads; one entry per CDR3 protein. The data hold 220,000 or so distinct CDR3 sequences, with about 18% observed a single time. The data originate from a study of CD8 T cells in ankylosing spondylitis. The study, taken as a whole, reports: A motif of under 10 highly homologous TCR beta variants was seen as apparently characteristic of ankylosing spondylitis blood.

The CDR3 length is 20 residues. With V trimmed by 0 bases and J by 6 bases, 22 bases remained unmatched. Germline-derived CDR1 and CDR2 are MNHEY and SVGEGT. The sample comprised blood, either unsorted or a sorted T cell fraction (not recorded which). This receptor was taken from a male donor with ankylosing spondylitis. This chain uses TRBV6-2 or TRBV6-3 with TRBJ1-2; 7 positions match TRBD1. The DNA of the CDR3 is TGTGCCAGCAGTTACTCGATGGCGATGGTCCCCGACTCCAGGGGGAATGGCTACACCTTC. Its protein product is CASSYSMAMVPDSRGNGYTF.